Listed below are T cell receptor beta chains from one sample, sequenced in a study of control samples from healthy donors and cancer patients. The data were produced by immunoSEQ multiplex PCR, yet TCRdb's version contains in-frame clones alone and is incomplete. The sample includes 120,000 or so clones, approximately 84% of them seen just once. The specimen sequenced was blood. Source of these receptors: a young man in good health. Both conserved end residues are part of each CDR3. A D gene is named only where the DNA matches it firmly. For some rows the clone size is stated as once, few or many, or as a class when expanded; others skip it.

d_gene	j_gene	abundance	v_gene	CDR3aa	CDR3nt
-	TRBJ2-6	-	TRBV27	CASSPRGVGANVLTF	TGTGCCAGCAGTCCAAGGGGGGTTGGGGCCAACGTCCTGACTTTC
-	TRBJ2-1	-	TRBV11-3	CASSLFKNNEQFF	TGTGCCAGCAGCCTTTTCAAGAACAATGAGCAGTTCTTC
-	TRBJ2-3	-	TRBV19	CASSLRASDTQYF	TGTGCCAGTAGTTTACGGGCCTCAGATACGCAGTATTTT
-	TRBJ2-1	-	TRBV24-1	CATSSLAKRVQNEQFF	TGTGCCACCAGTTCGTTGGCCAAAAGGGTGCAAAATGAGCAGTTCTTC
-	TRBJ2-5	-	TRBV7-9	CASSATSLEETQYF	TGTGCCAGCAGCGCAACTAGTTTAGAAGAGACCCAGTACTTC
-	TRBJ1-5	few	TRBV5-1	CASSLNSNQPQHF	TGCGCCAGCAGCTTGAATAGCAATCAGCCCCAGCATTTT
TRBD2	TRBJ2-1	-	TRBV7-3	CASSSSSGTAPRDEQFF	TGTGCCAGCAGCTCGTCTAGCGGGACCGCACCAAGGGATGAGCAGTTCTTC
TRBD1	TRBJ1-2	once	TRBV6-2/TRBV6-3	CASSLPRQGYYGYTF	TGTGCCAGCAGTTTACCACGACAGGGGTACTATGGCTACACCTTC
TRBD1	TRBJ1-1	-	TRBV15	CATRRTGGIPIAEAFF	TGTGCCACCAGAAGGACAGGGGGGATCCCAATCGCTGAAGCTTTCTTT
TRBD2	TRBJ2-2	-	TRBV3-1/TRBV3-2	CASSLRGGVNTGELFF	TGTGCCAGCAGCCTCCGGGGGGGAGTGAACACCGGGGAGCTGTTTTTT
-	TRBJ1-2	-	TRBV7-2	CASGQTRRSGYTF	TGTGCCAGCGGCCAAACCAGAAGAAGTGGCTACACCTTC
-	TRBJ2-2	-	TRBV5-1	CASSLVQGTAGELFF	TGCGCCAGCAGCTTGGTACAGGGAACGGCCGGGGAGCTGTTTTTT
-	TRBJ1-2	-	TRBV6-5	CASSYSGAIGDGYTF	TGTGCCAGCAGTTACTCGGGAGCGATCGGGGATGGCTACACCTTC
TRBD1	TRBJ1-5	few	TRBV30	CAWARDRGYQPQHF	TGTGCCTGGGCCCGGGACAGGGGGTATCAGCCCCAGCATTTT
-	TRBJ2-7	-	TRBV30	CAWNPYGRLEQYF	TGTGCCTGGAACCCCTACGGGCGTCTCGAGCAGTACTTC
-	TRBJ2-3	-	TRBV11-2	CASRSFGSRTDTQYF	TGTGCCAGCCGATCCTTCGGGAGTCGGACAGATACGCAGTATTTT
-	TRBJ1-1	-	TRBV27	CASSLSPGSNTEAFF	TGTGCCAGCAGTTTATCACCGGGGTCGAACACTGAAGCTTTCTTT
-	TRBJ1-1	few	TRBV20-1	CSASLGSTEAFF	TGCAGTGCTAGTCTGGGTTCCACTGAAGCTTTCTTT
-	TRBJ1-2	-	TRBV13	CASSVHDDRGPQTSYGYTF	TGTGCCAGCAGCGTTCACGACGACAGAGGGCCGCAAACCTCCTATGGCTACACCTTC
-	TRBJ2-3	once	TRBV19	CASSIEGTRDTQYF	TGTGCCAGTAGTATAGAGGGCACGCGAGATACGCAGTATTTT
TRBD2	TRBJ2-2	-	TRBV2	CASREQLAGGLRNTGELFF	TGTGCCAGCAGGGAACAACTAGCGGGAGGCTTAAGGAACACCGGGGAGCTGTTTTTT
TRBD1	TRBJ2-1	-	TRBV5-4	CASSPDRTGGNNEQFF	TGTGCCAGCAGCCCTGATAGGACAGGGGGCAACAATGAGCAGTTCTTC
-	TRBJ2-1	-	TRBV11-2	CASSSWAEQFF	TGTGCCAGCAGCTCCTGGGCCGAGCAGTTCTTC
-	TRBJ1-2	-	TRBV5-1	CASNEGEGGYTF	TGCGCCAGCAATGAGGGGGAAGGTGGCTACACCTTC
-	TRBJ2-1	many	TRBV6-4	CASSDTGLNEQFF	TGTGCCAGCAGTGACACGGGACTCAATGAGCAGTTCTTC
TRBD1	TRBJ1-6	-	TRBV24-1	CATSDLCRDRKPYNSPLHF	TGTGCCACCAGTGATTTGTGTAGGGACAGAAAACCCTATAATTCACCCCTCCACTTT
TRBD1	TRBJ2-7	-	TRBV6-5	CASRYRDRGYEQYF	TGTGCCAGCAGATACCGGGACAGGGGCTACGAGCAGTACTTC
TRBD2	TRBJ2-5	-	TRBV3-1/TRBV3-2	CASMREGREETQYF	TGTGCCAGCATGCGGGAGGGCCGGGAGGAGACCCAGTACTTC
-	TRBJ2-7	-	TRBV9	CASSVEFQGPEQYF	TGTGCCAGCAGCGTAGAATTCCAGGGGCCCGAGCAGTACTTC
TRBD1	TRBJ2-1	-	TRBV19	CASNEGANEQFF	TGTGCCAGTAATGAGGGGGCCAATGAGCAGTTCTTC
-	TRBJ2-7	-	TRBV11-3	CASSPHLGSYEQYF	TGTGCCAGCAGCCCGCATTTAGGGTCCTACGAGCAGTACTTC
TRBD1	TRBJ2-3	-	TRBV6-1	CASSARTGASTDTQYF	TGTGCCAGCAGTGCACGGACAGGGGCCAGCACAGATACGCAGTATTTT
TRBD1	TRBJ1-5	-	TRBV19	CASSTGGGGSSNQPQHF	TGTGCCAGTAGTACAGGGGGTGGGGGATCTAGCAATCAGCCCCAGCATTTT
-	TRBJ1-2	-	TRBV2	CASAPTERSGYTF	TGTGCCAGCGCCCCCACAGAGCGGAGTGGCTACACCTTC
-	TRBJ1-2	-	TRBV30	CAWSGTRNYGYTF	TGTGCCTGGAGTGGGACGAGGAACTATGGCTACACCTTC
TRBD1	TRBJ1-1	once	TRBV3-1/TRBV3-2	CASSPDGRGTEAFF	TGTGCCAGCAGCCCCGATGGCAGGGGGACTGAAGCTTTCTTT
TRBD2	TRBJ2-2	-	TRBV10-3	CATLAGGNTGELFF	TGTGCCACCCTAGCGGGAGGCAATACCGGGGAGCTGTTTTTT
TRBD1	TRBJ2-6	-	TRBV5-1	CASSQGTGGISGANVLTF	TGCGCCAGCAGCCAAGGGACAGGGGGCATAAGTGGGGCCAACGTCCTGACTTTC
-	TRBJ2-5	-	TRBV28	CATSREETQYF	TGTGCCACCAGCCGTGAGGAGACCCAGTACTTC
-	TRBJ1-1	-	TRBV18	CASSPTNSGTEAFF	TGTGCCAGCTCACCAACGAATAGTGGCACTGAAGCTTTCTTT
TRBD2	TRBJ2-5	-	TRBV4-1	CASSQDFRGREDRETQYF	TGCGCCAGCAGCCAAGATTTTCGCGGGCGGGAGGATAGAGAGACCCAGTACTTC
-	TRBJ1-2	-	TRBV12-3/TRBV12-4	CASSTGTIYGYTF	TGTGCCAGCAGTACCGGGACTATATATGGCTACACCTTC
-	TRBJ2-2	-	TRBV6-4	CASSVGDTHTGELFF	TGTGCCAGCAGTGTGGGAGACACACACACCGGGGAGCTGTTTTTT
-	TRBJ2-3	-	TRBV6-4	CASSEMGPADTQYF	TGTGCCAGCAGTGAGATGGGTCCGGCAGATACGCAGTATTTT
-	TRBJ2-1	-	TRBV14	CASSPLGLTYNEQFF	TGTGCCAGCAGCCCCTTAGGACTGACGTACAATGAGCAGTTCTTC
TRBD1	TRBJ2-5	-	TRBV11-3	CASSGQEETQYF	TGTGCCAGCAGCGGACAGGAAGAGACCCAGTACTTC
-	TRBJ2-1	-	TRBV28	CASSFLGGGPYNEQFF	TGTGCCAGCAGTTTTCTTGGGGGAGGCCCCTACAATGAGCAGTTCTTC
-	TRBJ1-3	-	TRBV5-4	CASSLGQSSSGNTIYF	TGTGCCAGCAGCTTGGGGCAATCCAGCTCTGGAAACACCATATATTTT
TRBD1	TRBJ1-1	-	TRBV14	CASSHVLRTGGSAFF	TGTGCCAGCAGCCACGTACTGCGGACAGGGGGTTCGGCTTTCTTT
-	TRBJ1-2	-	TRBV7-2	CASSLSQGSDGYTF	TGTGCCAGCAGCTTATCCCAGGGAAGCGATGGCTACACCTTC